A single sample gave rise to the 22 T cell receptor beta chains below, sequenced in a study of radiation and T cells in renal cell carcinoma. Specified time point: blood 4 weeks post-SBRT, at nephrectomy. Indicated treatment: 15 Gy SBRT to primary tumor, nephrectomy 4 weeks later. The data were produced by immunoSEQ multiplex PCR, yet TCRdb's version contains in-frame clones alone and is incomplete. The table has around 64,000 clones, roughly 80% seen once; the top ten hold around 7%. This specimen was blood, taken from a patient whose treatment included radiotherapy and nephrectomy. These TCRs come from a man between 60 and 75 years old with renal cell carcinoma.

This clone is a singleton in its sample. Here the CDR3 reads CASSKEMMGKGTYEQYV. Written as DNA, the CDR3 is TGTGCCAGCAGCAAAGAGATGATGGGGAAGGGAACCTACGAGCAGTACGTC. The chain employs TRBV21-1 and TRBJ2-7. TRBV21-1 is flagged as a pseudogene. CDR3 size: 17 residues.

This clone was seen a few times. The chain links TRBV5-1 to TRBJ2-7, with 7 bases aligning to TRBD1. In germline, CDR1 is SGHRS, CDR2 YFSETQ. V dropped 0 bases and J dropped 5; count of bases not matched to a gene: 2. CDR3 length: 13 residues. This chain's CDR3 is CASSLGDSNEQYF. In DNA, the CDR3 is TGCGCCAGCAGCTTGGGGGACAGTAACGAGCAGTACTTC.

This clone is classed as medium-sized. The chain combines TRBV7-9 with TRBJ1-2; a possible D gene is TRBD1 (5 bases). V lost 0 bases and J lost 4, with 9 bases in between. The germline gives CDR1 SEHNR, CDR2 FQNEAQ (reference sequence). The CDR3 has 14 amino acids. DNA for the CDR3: TGTGCCAGCAGCTTAGCTGAGACAGTCTATGGCTACACCTTC. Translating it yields CASSLAETVYGYTF.

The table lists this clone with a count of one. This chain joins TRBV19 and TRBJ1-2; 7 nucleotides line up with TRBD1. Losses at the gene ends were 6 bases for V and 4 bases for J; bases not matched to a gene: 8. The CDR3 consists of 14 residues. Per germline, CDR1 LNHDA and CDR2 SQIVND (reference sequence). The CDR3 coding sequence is TGTGCCAGTAGCTCATCTAAGGGGGCCTATGGCTACACCTTC. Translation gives CASSSSKGAYGYTF.

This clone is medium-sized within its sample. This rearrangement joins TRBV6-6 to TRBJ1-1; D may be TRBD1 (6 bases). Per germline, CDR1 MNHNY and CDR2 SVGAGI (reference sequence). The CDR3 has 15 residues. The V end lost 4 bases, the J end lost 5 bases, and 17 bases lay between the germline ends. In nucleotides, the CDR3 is TGTGCCAGCAGTTTAGACGGGACACAAGCAACTGAAGCTTTCTTT. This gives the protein CASSLDGTQATEAFF.

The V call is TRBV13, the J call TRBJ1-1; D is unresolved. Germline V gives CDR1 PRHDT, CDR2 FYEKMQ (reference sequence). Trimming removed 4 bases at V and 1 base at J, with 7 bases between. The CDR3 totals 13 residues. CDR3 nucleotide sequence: TGTGCCAGCAGCTCCCCGTCGAACACTGAAGCTTTCTTT. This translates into CASSSPSNTEAFF.

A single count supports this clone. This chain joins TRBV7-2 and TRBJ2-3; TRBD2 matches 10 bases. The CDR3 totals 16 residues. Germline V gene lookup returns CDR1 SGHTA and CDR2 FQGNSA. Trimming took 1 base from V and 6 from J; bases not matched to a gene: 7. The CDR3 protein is CASSLVSGGAGDTQYF. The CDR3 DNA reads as TGTGCCAGCAGCTTAGTCAGCGGGGGGGCTGGGGATACGCAGTATTTT.

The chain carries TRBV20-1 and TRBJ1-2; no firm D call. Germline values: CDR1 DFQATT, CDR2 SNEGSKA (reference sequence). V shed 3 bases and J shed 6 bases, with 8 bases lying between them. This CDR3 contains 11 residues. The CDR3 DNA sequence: TGCAGTGCTAGCTGGATGAATGGCTACACCTTC. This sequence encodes CSASWMNGYTF.

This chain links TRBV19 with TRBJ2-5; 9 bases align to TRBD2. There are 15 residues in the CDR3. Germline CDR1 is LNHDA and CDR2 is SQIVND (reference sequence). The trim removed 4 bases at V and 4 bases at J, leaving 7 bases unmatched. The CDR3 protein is CASSNLLAGSETQYF. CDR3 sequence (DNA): TGTGCCAGTAGTAATCTCCTAGCGGGGTCAGAGACCCAGTACTTC.

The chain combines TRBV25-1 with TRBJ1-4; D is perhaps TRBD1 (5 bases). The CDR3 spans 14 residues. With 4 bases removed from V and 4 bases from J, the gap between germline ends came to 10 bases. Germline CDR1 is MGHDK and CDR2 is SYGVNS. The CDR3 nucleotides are TGTGCCAGCAGTGTGCAGGGTGATAATGAAAAACTGTTTTTT. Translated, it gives CASSVQGDNEKLFF.

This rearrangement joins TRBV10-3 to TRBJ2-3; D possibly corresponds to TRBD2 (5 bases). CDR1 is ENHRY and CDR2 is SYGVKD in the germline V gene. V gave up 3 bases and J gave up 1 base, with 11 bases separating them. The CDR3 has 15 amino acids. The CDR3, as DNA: TGTGCCATCAGTGAAGGAGGATTCCGCACAGATACGCAGTATTTT. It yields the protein CAISEGGFRTDTQYF.

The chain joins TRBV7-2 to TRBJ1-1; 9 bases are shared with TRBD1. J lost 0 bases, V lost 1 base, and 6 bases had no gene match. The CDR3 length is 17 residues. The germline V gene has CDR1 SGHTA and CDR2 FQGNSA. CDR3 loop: CASSLDRGLRLNTEAFF. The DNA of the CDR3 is TGTGCCAGCAGCTTAGACAGGGGGCTTAGGTTGAACACTGAAGCTTTCTTT.

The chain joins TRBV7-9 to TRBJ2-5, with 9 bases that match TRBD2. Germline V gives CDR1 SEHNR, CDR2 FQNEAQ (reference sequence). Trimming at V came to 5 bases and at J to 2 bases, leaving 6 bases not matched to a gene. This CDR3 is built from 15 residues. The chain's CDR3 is CASSATSGAQETQYF. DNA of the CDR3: TGTGCCAGCAGCGCGACTAGCGGAGCACAAGAGACCCAGTACTTC.

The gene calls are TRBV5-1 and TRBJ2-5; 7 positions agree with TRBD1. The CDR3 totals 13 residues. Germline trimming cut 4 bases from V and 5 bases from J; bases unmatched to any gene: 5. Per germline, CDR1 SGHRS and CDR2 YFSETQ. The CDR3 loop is CASSGDRGETQYF. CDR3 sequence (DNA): TGCGCCAGCAGCGGGGACAGAGGGGAGACCCAGTACTTC.

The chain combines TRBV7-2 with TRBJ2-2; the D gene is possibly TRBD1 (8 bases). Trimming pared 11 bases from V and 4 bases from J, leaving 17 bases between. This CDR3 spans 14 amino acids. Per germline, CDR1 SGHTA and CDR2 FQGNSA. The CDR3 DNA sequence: TGTGCCGGGGGGGACAGGCGTGGCACCGGGGAGCTGTTTTTT. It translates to CAGGDRRGTGELFF. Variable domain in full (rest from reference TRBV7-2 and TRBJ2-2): GAGVSQSPSNKVTEKGKDVELRCDPISGHTALYWYRQSLGQGLEFLIYFQGNSAPDKSGLPSDRFSAERTGGSVSTLTIQRTQQEDSAVYLCAGGDRRGTGELFFGEGSRLTVL.

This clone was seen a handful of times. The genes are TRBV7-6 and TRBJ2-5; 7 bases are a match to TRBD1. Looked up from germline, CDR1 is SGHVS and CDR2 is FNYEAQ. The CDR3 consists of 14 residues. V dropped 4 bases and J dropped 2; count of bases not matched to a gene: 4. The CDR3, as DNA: TGTGCCAGCAGCTCAGGACAGGTGCAAGAGACCCAGTACTTC. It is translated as CASSSGQVQETQYF.

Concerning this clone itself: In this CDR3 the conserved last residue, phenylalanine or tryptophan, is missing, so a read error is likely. The CDR3 region is CATWSAAGRFYGYTL. As DNA, the CDR3 is TGTGCCACCTGGTCGGCGGCAGGGAGATTTTATGGCTACACCCTC. The chain combines TRBV15 with TRBJ1-2; the D gene is possibly TRBD1 (5 bases). Between the trimmed V and J ends, which lost 8 bases and 5 bases, there was a span of 21 bases. CDR1 is LNHNV and CDR2 is YYDKDF in the germline V gene (reference sequence). CDR3 length equals 15 residues.

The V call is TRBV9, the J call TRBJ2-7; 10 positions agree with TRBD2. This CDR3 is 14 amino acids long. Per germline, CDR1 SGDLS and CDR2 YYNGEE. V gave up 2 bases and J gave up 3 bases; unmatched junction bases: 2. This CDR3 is CASSVLAGDYEQYF. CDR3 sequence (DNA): TGTGCCAGCAGCGTGCTAGCGGGGGACTACGAGCAGTACTTC.

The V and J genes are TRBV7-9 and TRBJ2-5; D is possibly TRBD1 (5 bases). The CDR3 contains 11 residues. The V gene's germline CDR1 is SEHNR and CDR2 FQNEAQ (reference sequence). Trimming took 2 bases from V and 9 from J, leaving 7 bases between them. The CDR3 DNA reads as TGTGCCAGCAGCTTAAAAGGGGCCCAGTACTTC. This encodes CASSLKGAQYF.

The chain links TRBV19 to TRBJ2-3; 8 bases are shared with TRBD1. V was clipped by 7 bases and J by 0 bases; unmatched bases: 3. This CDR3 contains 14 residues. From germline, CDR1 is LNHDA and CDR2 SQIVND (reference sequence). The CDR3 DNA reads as TGTGCCAGTAACGACAGGGGTAGCACAGATACGCAGTATTTT. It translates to CASNDRGSTDTQYF.

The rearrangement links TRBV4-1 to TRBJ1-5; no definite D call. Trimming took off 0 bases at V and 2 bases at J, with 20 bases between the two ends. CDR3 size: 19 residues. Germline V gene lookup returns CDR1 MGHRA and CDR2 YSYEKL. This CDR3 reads CASSQERGLVGSGNQPQHF. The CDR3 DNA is TGCGCCAGCAGCCAAGAACGTGGGTTGGTGGGGTCGGGCAATCAGCCCCAGCATTTT.

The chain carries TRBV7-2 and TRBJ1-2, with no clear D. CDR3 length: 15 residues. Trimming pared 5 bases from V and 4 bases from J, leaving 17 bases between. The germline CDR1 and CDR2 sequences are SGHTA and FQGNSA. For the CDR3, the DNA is TGTGCCAGCAGCCCAACCCCGGAGGCCTTCTATGGCTACACCTTC. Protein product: CASSPTPEAFYGYTF.